One and the same sample provided the 8 T cell receptor beta chains below, sequenced in a study of cytomegalovirus exposure and HLA in healthy donors. Researchers ran the PCR with 60 Vbeta and 13 Jbeta primers. Repertoires were generated with immunoSEQ multiplex PCR, while TCRdb's copy carries only in-frame clones and drops some. This sample has under 200,000 clones; more than 65% occur once, and the top ten carry about 2.9%. Sequenced: PBMCs. The source is a woman in her forties in good health and CMV-seropositive.

V and J are TRBV18 and TRBJ1-2; D ambiguous. Germline assignment: CDR1 KGHSH and CDR2 LQKENI. The V end was cut by 2 bases, the J end by 0 bases, with 13 bases between. This CDR3 region has 16 residues. The CDR3 nucleotides read TGTGCCAGCTCACCAGAGGGCCTCCCTTCTAACTATGGCTACACCTTC. The encoded protein is CASSPEGLPSNYGYTF.

This sequence joins TRBV2 and TRBJ2-6; 7 positions agree with TRBD1. Trimming removed 2 bases from V and 2 bases from J; junction bases left unmatched: 9. Germline V gene data show CDR1 as SNHLY and CDR2 as FYNNEI. The length of the CDR3 is 18 residues. The CDR3 DNA is TGTGCCAGCAGTGAAAGGCAGGGGGTAAAACCTGGGGCCAACGTCCTGACTTTC. It is translated as CASSERQGVKPGANVLTF.

This clone occurred once. J is TRBJ1-1 and V is TRBV29-1; D not certain. The CDR3 consists of 13 residues. V lost 7 bases to trimming and J lost 0 bases, with 12 bases between them. Germline V gene lookup returns CDR1 SQVTM and CDR2 ANQGSEA. The CDR3 sequence is CSGMVRVNTEAFF. The CDR3 DNA is TGCAGCGGAATGGTGCGGGTGAACACTGAAGCTTTCTTT.

V is TRBV4-3 and J is TRBJ1-4; no clear D gene. The germline V gene has CDR1 LGHNA and CDR2 YSLEER. The CDR3 consists of 16 residues. The V gene lost 6 bases and the J gene lost 5 bases, with 19 bases spanning the gap. The CDR3 DNA reads as TGCGCCAGCAGTCCTGCGGGGATTGGCCTGAATGAAAAACTGTTTTTT. The encoded protein is CASSPAGIGLNEKLFF.

This clone appeared a few times. Other nucleotide sequences from this sample produce the same CDR3. The CDR3 sequence is CASSGQGNNEQFF. In DNA form, the CDR3 reads TGCGCCAGCAGCGGCCAGGGAAACAATGAGCAGTTCTTC. The V and J genes are TRBV5-1 and TRBJ2-1; D possibly corresponds to TRBD1 (5 bases). V lost 4 bases to trimming and J lost 5 bases, with 10 bases between them. CDR1 SGHRS and CDR2 YFSETQ come from the germline V gene. The CDR3 totals 13 residues.

The chain has TRBV4-2 and TRBJ2-1; TRBD2 aligns across 9 bases. V dropped 1 base and J dropped 8; count of bases not matched to a gene: 9. CDR3 size: 16 residues. The germline gives CDR1 LGHNA, CDR2 YNFKEQ. The CDR3 DNA follows: TGTGCCAGCAGCCAAGTTCCCAGCGGGGGGTTGCATGAGCAGTTCTTC. Translating gives CASSQVPSGGLHEQFF.

The genes are TRBV11-1 and TRBJ1-4; tentative D call: TRBD1 (5 bases). CDR1 and CDR2 (germline): SGHAT, FQDESV (reference sequence). This CDR3 region has 16 residues. Trimming took off 5 bases at V and 8 bases at J, with 21 bases between the two ends. The CDR3 sequence is CASSPPGGAVGEKLFF. CDR3 bases: TGTGCCAGCAGCCCACCTGGAGGGGCCGTAGGGGAAAAACTGTTTTTT.

There are a few counts of this clone. The chain employs TRBV6-6 and TRBJ2-7; 7 nucleotides align to TRBD1. This CDR3 contains 14 residues. Germline trimming cut 10 bases from V and 0 bases from J; bases unmatched to any gene: 9. The germline gives CDR1 MNHNY, CDR2 SVGAGI (reference sequence). The CDR3 region has the DNA TGTGCCACCGTAGATACAGGGGACTCCTACGAGCAGTACTTC. Its protein is CATVDTGDSYEQYF.